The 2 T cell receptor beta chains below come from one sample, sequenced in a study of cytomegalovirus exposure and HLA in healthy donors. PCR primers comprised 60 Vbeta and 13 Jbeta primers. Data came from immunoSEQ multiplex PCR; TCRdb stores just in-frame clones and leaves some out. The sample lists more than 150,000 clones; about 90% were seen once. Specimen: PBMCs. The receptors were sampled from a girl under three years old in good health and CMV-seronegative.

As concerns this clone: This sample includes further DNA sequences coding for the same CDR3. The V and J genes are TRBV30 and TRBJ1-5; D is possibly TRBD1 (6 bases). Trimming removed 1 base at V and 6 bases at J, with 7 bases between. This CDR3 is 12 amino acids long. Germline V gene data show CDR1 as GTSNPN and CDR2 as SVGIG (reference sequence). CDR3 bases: TGTGCCTGGAGTGCAGGGGTTCAGCCCCAGCATTTT. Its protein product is CAWSAGVQPQHF.

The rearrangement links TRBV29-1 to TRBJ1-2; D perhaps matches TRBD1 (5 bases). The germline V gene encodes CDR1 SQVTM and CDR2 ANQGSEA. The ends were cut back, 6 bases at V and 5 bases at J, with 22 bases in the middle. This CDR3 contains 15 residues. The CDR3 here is CSVGGRQTRRYGYTF. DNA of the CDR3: TGCAGCGTGGGGGGTAGACAAACCCGACGGTATGGCTACACCTTC.